These 20 T cell receptor beta chains share one sample of origin, sequenced in a study of high-grade serous ovarian cancer treatment subgroups. The tumor samples were collected prior to definitive surgery or chemotherapy. Here immunoSEQ multiplex PCR was the method, and the copy in TCRdb shows in-frame clones only, minus some. Seen here are 4,500 or so clones, approximately 71% observed once, and the top ten hold 15% to 20%. The sequenced sample consisted of tumor tissue. These receptors were obtained from a human donor with high-grade serous ovarian cancer.

The J gene is TRBJ1-3, the V gene TRBV28; 7 bases match TRBD1. V was pared by 5 bases and J by 4 bases, with 8 bases of the junction left unmatched. This CDR3 region has 15 residues. Per the germline V gene, CDR1 is MDHEN and CDR2 is SYDVKM. CDR3: CASSPDRARGNTIYF. DNA of the CDR3: TGTGCCAGCAGTCCCGACAGGGCGAGGGGAAACACCATATATTTT.

This clone came up a few times. This chain joins TRBV7-3 and TRBJ1-5, with D tentatively TRBD1 (6 bases). Germline CDR1 SGHTA, CDR2 FQGTGA. This CDR3 has 15 residues. The V and J ends lost 5 bases and 6 bases respectively, with 17 bases between them. CDR3 in amino acids: CASSHQRGRGQPQHF. The CDR3 DNA reads as TGTGCCAGCAGCCACCAGAGGGGGAGAGGTCAGCCCCAGCATTTT.

The chain uses TRBV6-6 and TRBJ1-1, with TRBD1 matching over 7 bases. The CDR3 runs to 16 residues. The J segment lost 5 bases and the V segment lost 4 bases, leaving 13 bases of the junction unmatched. The germline V gene encodes CDR1 MNHNY and CDR2 SVGAGI (reference sequence). The DNA for the CDR3 is TGTGCCAGCAGTTGGGGAGCAGGGAGGGGGCGAACTGAAGCTTTCTTT. Its protein product is CASSWGAGRGRTEAFF.

This rearrangement joins TRBV5-5 to TRBJ2-7, with D tentatively TRBD1 or TRBD2 (5 bases each). The V end lost 5 bases, the J end lost 0 bases, and 18 bases lay between the germline ends. Germline CDR1 SGHKS, CDR2 YYEKEE (reference sequence). The CDR3 is 16 amino acids. The CDR3 bases are TGTGCCAGCAGACCAGATCTTTGGGGGATCTCCTACGAGCAGTACGTC. Translation: CASRPDLWGISYEQYV.

This clone was counted only a few times. The rearrangement uses TRBV4-3 and TRBJ1-4; D is unresolved. Deletions cut 1 base from V and 6 bases from J, with 18 bases between. Germline V gene data show CDR1 as LGHNA and CDR2 as YSLEER. The CDR3 consists of 17 residues. The CDR3 bases are TGCGCCAGCAGCCAAGTCAGTTATCCGGCAGATGATGAAAAACTGTTTTTT. Translating gives CASSQVSYPADDEKLFF.

The chain joins TRBV6-6 to TRBJ1-2, with a weak D call TRBD1 (5 bases). Trimming took 3 bases from V and 1 from J, leaving 15 bases between them. Germline V lookup: CDR1 MNHNY, CDR2 SVGAGI (reference sequence). The CDR3 length is 16 residues. Here the CDR3 reads CASSYSTTTDNYGYTF. The CDR3, as DNA: TGTGCCAGCAGTTATTCCACCACGACAGATAACTATGGCTACACCTTC.

The chain links TRBV11-3 to TRBJ2-2; TRBD1 might be the D (5 bases). The CDR3 sequence is 14 residues long. V was clipped by 5 bases and J by 3 bases, with 10 bases between them. Germline CDR1 reads SGHNT; CDR2 reads YENEEA. The CDR3 DNA reads as TGTGCCAGCAGCCCAGGGATGGACACCGGGGAGCTGTTTTTT. The encoded protein is CASSPGMDTGELFF. The full variable domain, with the rest looked up from reference TRBV11-3 and TRBJ2-2, is EAGVVQSPRYKIIEKKQPVAFWCNPISGHNTLYWYLQNLGQGPELLIRYENEEAVDDSQLPKDRFSAERLKGVDSTLKIQPAELGDSAVYLCASSPGMDTGELFFGEGSRLTVL.

This clone was picked up a small number of times. The chain employs TRBV6-5 and TRBJ1-6; a weak D match, TRBD1 (5 bases). The V gene's germline CDR1 is MNHEY and CDR2 SVGAGI. The CDR3 consists of 14 residues. Trimming took off 5 bases at V and 6 bases at J, with 11 bases between the two ends. CDR3 nucleotide sequence: TGTGCCAGCAGTCTCAGGGAGGGTAATTCACCCCTCCACTTT. It codes for CASSLREGNSPLHF.

The genes are TRBV5-4 and TRBJ2-7, with D perhaps TRBD1 or TRBD2 (5 bases each). Germline CDR1 is SGHNT and CDR2 is YYREEE (reference sequence). V lost 1 base to trimming and J lost 5 bases, with 16 bases between them. This CDR3 spans 15 amino acids. This chain's CDR3 is CASSLFRTGPHEQYF. DNA for the CDR3: TGTGCCAGCAGCTTGTTCCGGACGGGGCCCCACGAGCAGTACTTC.

This clone was counted between two and nine times. In DNA form, the CDR3 reads TGCGCCAGCAGCTTGGACCGACCAGTAGATGGCTACACCTTC. It codes for CASSLDRPVDGYTF. The genes are TRBV5-1 and TRBJ1-2; D remains ambiguous. The germline gives CDR1 SGHRS, CDR2 YFSETQ. The CDR3 contains 14 residues. Trimming pared 0 bases from V and 6 bases from J, leaving 12 bases between. The variable domain in full, with the rest retrieved from reference TRBV5-1 and TRBJ1-2, is KAGVTQTPRYLIKTRGQQVTLSCSPISGHRSVSWYQQTPGQGLQFLFEYFSETQRNKGNFPGRFSGRQFSNSRSEMNVSTLELGDSALYLCASSLDRPVDGYTFGSGTRLTVV.

The CDR3: CASNSGGRGGYTF. CDR3 DNA: TGTGCCAGCAACTCCGGGGGAAGAGGAGGCTACACCTTC. The rearrangement links TRBV9 to TRBJ1-2, with TRBD1 as a possible D gene (5 bases). V shed 6 bases and J shed 8 bases, with 17 bases lying between them. The CDR3 loop spans 13 amino acids. The germline gives CDR1 SGDLS, CDR2 YYNGEE.

The V call is TRBV15, the J call TRBJ2-3; D perhaps matches TRBD1 (5 bases). CDR3 length equals 15 residues. V lost 0 bases and J 3 bases, leaving 10 bases between the germline ends. Germline CDR1 and CDR2: LNHNV and YYDKDF (reference sequence). CDR3 in amino acids: CATSRDGHSTDTQYF. The CDR3 region has the DNA TGTGCCACCAGCAGAGACGGACATAGTACAGATACGCAGTATTTT.

Only a few counts were recorded for this clone. The genes are TRBV5-4 and TRBJ2-5, with 7 bases identical to TRBD2. V lost 4 bases, J lost 3 bases, and 3 bases stayed unmatched. Germline CDR1 SGHNT, CDR2 YYREEE (reference sequence). The CDR3 runs 13 residues. CDR3 nucleotides: TGTGCCAGCAGCAGTGCGGGGGAAGAGACCCAGTACTTC. Translated, it gives CASSSAGEETQYF.

The chain is built from TRBV5-4 and TRBJ2-7; 7 bases are shared with TRBD1. Germline V gives CDR1 SGHNT, CDR2 YYREEE (reference sequence). Trimming at V came to 5 bases and at J to 1 base, leaving 24 bases not matched to a gene. The CDR3 covers 20 residues. The CDR3 bases are TGTGCCAGCAGAGAGAGAAACAAAACCACAGGGGCCGGTGGGTCCTACGAGCAGTACGTC. Amino acids: CASRERNKTTGAGGSYEQYV.

The chain combines TRBV7-6 with TRBJ1-4; tentative D call: TRBD1 (6 bases). Germline-derived CDR1 and CDR2 are SGHVS and FNYEAQ. V shed 5 bases and J shed 8 bases, with 15 bases lying between them. This CDR3 is built from 14 residues. The chain's CDR3 is CASSTGGGGEKLFF. As DNA, the CDR3 is TGTGCCAGCAGCACGGGAGGAGGGGGAGAAAAACTGTTTTTT. The entire variable domain, with the rest obtained from reference TRBV7-6 and TRBJ1-4, is as follows: GAGVSQSPRYKVTKRGQDVALRCDPISGHVSLYWYRQALGQGPEFLTYFNYEAQQDKSGLPNDRFSAERPEGSISTLTIQRTEQRDSAMYRCASSTGGGGEKLFFGSGTQLSVL.

This clone was picked up one time. The chain links TRBV15 to TRBJ1-3; D might be TRBD1 (6 bases). CDR3 size: 16 residues. The germline gives CDR1 LNHNV, CDR2 YYDKDF (reference sequence). Trimming left V 0 bases short and J 2 bases short, with 11 bases between. DNA for the CDR3: TGTGCCACCAGCAGAGATACGGGGGCGACTGGAAACACCATATATTTT. Translating it yields CATSRDTGATGNTIYF.

V gene TRBV5-4 combines with J gene TRBJ2-7, with D maybe TRBD2 (5 bases). CDR3 size: 12 residues. Germline CDR1 reads SGHNT; CDR2 reads YYREEE (reference sequence). V lost 5 bases and J 2 bases, leaving 8 bases between the germline ends. In nucleotides, the CDR3 is TGTGCCAGCAGTGGAGGAACCTACGAGCAGTACTTC. Its protein is CASSGGTYEQYF. Supplemented by reference TRBV5-4 and TRBJ2-7, the full variable domain reads ETGVTQSPTHLIKTRGQQVTLRCSSQSGHNTVSWYQQALGQGPQFIFQYYREEENGRGNFPPRFSGLQFPNYSSELNVNALELDDSALYLCASSGGTYEQYFGPGTRLTVT.

This clone was counted once. The V call is TRBV25-1, the J call TRBJ1-2, with D maybe TRBD1 (6 bases). Per the germline V gene, CDR1 is MGHDK and CDR2 is SYGVNS. Trimming stripped 3 bases from V and 0 bases from J, with 14 bases between. CDR3 length: 16 residues. CDR3 in amino acids: CASSESRTAANYGYTF. The CDR3 region has the DNA TGTGCCAGCAGTGAGTCTAGGACAGCCGCTAACTATGGCTACACCTTC.

This sequence joins TRBV28 and TRBJ2-2; a weak D match, TRBD1 (6 bases). Germline CDR1 is MDHEN and CDR2 is SYDVKM. Trimming pared 7 bases from V and 3 bases from J, leaving 18 bases between. The CDR3 extends over 16 amino acids. The CDR3 DNA reads as TGTGCCAGCATTAGGGTGACAGGACTGGACACCGGGGAGCTGTTTTTT. It encodes CASIRVTGLDTGELFF.

The gene calls are TRBV19 and TRBJ1-2; TRBD1 is a possible D gene (6 bases). Deletions cut 1 base from V and 4 bases from J, with 13 bases between. Germline lookup yields CDR1 LNHDA and CDR2 SQIVND (reference sequence). The CDR3 has 15 amino acids. The CDR3 DNA reads as TGTGCCAGTAGTATAGGTGGCAGGGGAATCTATGGCTACACCTTC. Residues: CASSIGGRGIYGYTF.